Below, 31 T cell receptor beta chains from the same sample are listed, as sequenced in a study of shared clonotypes between healthy human individuals. Sequenced by immunoSEQ multiplex PCR; TCRdb stores in-frame clones only, minus some. The repertoire holds about 2.4 million clones, with 90% to 95% as singletons. The material sequenced was naive CD4+ T cells from PBMCs. Subset described: CD45RA+ positively selected. The receptors originated from a man aged 18 to 30 in good health. Some clones in this sample may be carry-over from other donors' samples.

This clone was seen only a few times. The chain employs TRBV30 and TRBJ2-3, with TRBD2 matching 7 bases. This CDR3 region has 14 residues. V dropped 4 bases and J dropped 0; count of bases not matched to a gene: 4. CDR1 and CDR2 (germline): GTSNPN, SVGIG (reference sequence). CDR3 coding DNA: TGTGCCTGGACCAGCGGGACGAGCACAGATACGCAGTATTTT. This encodes CAWTSGTSTDTQYF.

J is TRBJ2-1 and V is TRBV7-9; 7 bases line up with TRBD2. The CDR3 consists of 16 residues. CDR1 and CDR2 from the germline V gene are SEHNR and FQNEAQ (reference sequence). J was trimmed by 2 bases and V by 4 bases; bases with no gene match: 8. As DNA, the CDR3 is TGTGCCAGCAGCTCAGCCTCTAGCGGCACCTACAATGAGCAGTTCTTC. Translating it yields CASSSASSGTYNEQFF.

The chain is built from TRBV5-4 and TRBJ2-7; D may be TRBD2 (5 bases). This CDR3 is 13 amino acids long. V lost 2 bases and J 6 bases, leaving 12 bases between the germline ends. Germline CDR1 reads SGHNT; CDR2 reads YYREEE (reference sequence). The CDR3 reads CASSLTRSAEQYF. The CDR3 DNA sequence: TGTGCCAGCAGCTTAACTAGATCTGCCGAGCAGTACTTC.

J is TRBJ2-3 and V is TRBV7-3; maybe TRBD2 (5 bases). CDR3 length: 12 residues. V was cut by 5 bases and J by 9 bases, with 12 bases left in between. CDR1 is SGHTA, CDR2 FQGTGA, per germline. The CDR3 loop is CASSGRGSTQYF. Written as DNA, the CDR3 is TGTGCCAGCAGCGGGCGAGGGTCGACGCAGTATTTT.

This sequence joins TRBV4-1 and TRBJ1-2, with 10 bases identical to TRBD1. There are 18 residues in the CDR3. V was pared by 2 bases and J by 2 bases, with 11 bases of the junction left unmatched. Looked up from germline, CDR1 is MGHRA and CDR2 is YSYEKL. The CDR3 DNA reads as TGCGCCAGCAGCCAACCAACGCGTCGACAGGGGGCCAACTATGGCTACACCTTC. Translating gives CASSQPTRRQGANYGYTF.

The genes are TRBV6-5 and TRBJ1-6; D remains ambiguous. This CDR3 region has 14 residues. Trimming removed 5 bases at V and 10 bases at J, with 15 bases between. Germline V gene sequence: CDR1 MNHEY, CDR2 SVGAGI. CDR3 nucleotide sequence: TGTGCCAGCAGTCGGCAGCAGGCGGGATCACCCCTCCACTTT. Translation: CASSRQQAGSPLHF.

The rearrangement uses TRBV27 and TRBJ2-7; 7 bases agree with TRBD1. CDR3 length: 14 amino acids. Looked up from germline, CDR1 is MNHEY and CDR2 is SMNVEV (reference sequence). Trimming took 5 bases from V and 0 from J; bases not matched to a gene: 4. The CDR3 here is CASSDRDSSYEQYF. Here the CDR3 DNA reads TGTGCCAGCAGTGACCGGGACAGCTCCTACGAGCAGTACTTC.

The chain uses TRBV7-9 and TRBJ1-1; TRBD1 aligns across 8 bases. The V and J ends lost 6 bases and 1 base, in that order; junction bases with no gene match: 4. Germline V lookup: CDR1 SEHNR, CDR2 FQNEAQ (reference sequence). The CDR3 loop spans 14 amino acids. The CDR3 is CASRRQGRNTEAFF. CDR3 sequence (DNA): TGTGCCAGCAGACGACAGGGGAGGAACACTGAAGCTTTCTTT.

V is TRBV2 and J is TRBJ2-3, with TRBD2 identical over 8 bases. This CDR3 has 17 amino acids. The ends lost 8 bases at V and 5 bases at J; junction bases unmatched: 18. Germline assignment: CDR1 SNHLY and CDR2 FYNNEI. DNA for the CDR3: TGTGCCAGCGCCTCGCACTCGGGAGGGAGGAGTCAAGATACGCAGTATTTT. Translated: CASASHSGGRSQDTQYF.

The chain carries TRBV10-3 and TRBJ2-1; 10 bases are a match to TRBD2. The CDR3 sequence is 15 residues long. Germline values: CDR1 ENHRY, CDR2 SYGVKD. Germline trimming cut 2 bases from V and 8 bases from J; bases unmatched to any gene: 6. The CDR3 nucleotides are TGTGCCATCAGTGAGGGGACTAGCGATATGTATGAGCAGTTCTTC. This codes for CAISEGTSDMYEQFF.

The V gene is TRBV6-5, the J gene TRBJ1-1; D uncertain. The CDR3 has 14 residues. In germline, CDR1 is MNHEY, CDR2 SVGAGI. Between the trimmed V and J ends, which lost 6 bases and 8 bases, there was a span of 19 bases. In DNA form, the CDR3 reads TGTGCCAGCAGCACCGGCCTGGGTGGGTTGGAAGCTTTCTTT. It specifies CASSTGLGGLEAFF.

The chain employs TRBV11-2 and TRBJ1-1, with D possibly matching TRBD1 (5 bases). This CDR3 is 11 amino acids long. Germline CDR1 is SGHAT and CDR2 is FQNNGV. The V gene lost 2 bases and the J gene lost 11 bases, with 9 bases spanning the gap. CDR3 coding DNA: TGTGCCAGCAGCTTAACGACAGACGCTTTCTTT. Its protein is CASSLTTDAFF.

The chain links TRBV19 to TRBJ1-3, with D uncertain. Trimming pared 4 bases from V and 0 bases from J, leaving 13 bases between. Germline V gives CDR1 LNHDA, CDR2 SQIVND (reference sequence). There are 16 residues in the CDR3. The DNA for the CDR3 is TGTGCCAGTAGTAAACCGGGCCTAGCCTCTGGAAACACCATATATTTT. Translated, it gives CASSKPGLASGNTIYF.

The V gene is TRBV4-3, the J gene TRBJ2-5; D perhaps matches TRBD1 (5 bases). The CDR3 has 15 amino acids. CDR1 is LGHNA and CDR2 is YSLEER in the germline V gene. Trimming removed 1 base at V and 4 bases at J, with 13 bases between. The CDR3 sequence: CASSQALGVAETQYF. The CDR3 nucleotides read TGCGCCAGCAGCCAAGCCCTAGGGGTTGCAGAGACCCAGTACTTC.

V and J are TRBV7-9 and TRBJ1-4; D is undetermined. This CDR3 is 13 amino acids long. V was clipped by 1 base and J by 10 bases, with 10 bases between them. Germline V gene sequence: CDR1 SEHNR, CDR2 FQNEAQ (reference sequence). In nucleotides, the CDR3 is TGTGCCAGCAGCTTAGGACCAGAGGGAAAACTGTTTTTT. It encodes CASSLGPEGKLFF.

This chain links TRBV10-3 with TRBJ2-5; D is possibly TRBD1 or TRBD2 (6 bases each). This CDR3 contains 14 residues. Germline V gene lookup returns CDR1 ENHRY and CDR2 SYGVKD. With 10 bases removed from V and 5 bases from J, the gap between germline ends came to 20 bases. CDR3: CATRGSGATETQYF. The CDR3, as DNA: TGTGCCACCCGGGGGTCAGGGGCTACGGAGACCCAGTACTTC.

The rearrangement links TRBV5-1 to TRBJ2-2; D gene ambiguous. Between the trimmed V and J ends, which lost 3 bases and 4 bases, there was a span of 10 bases. The CDR3 runs 14 residues. Germline values: CDR1 SGHRS, CDR2 YFSETQ. The CDR3 region is CASSWGTSTGELFF. CDR3 coding DNA: TGCGCCAGCAGCTGGGGTACGAGCACCGGGGAGCTGTTTTTT.

The gene calls are TRBV19 and TRBJ1-5; D perhaps matches TRBD1 (5 bases). Trimming took 4 bases from V and 0 from J, leaving 19 bases between them. The CDR3 is made up of 18 amino acids. Germline-derived CDR1 and CDR2 are LNHDA and SQIVND (reference sequence). The CDR3 sequence: CASSRGGSGAYSNQPQHF. CDR3 DNA: TGTGCCAGTAGTAGGGGGGGTAGCGGGGCTTATAGCAATCAGCCCCAGCATTTT. Variable domain in full (rest from reference TRBV19 and TRBJ1-5): DGGITQSPKYLFRKEGQNVTLSCEQNLNHDAMYWYRQDPGQGLRLIYYSQIVNDFQKGDIAEGYSVSREKKESFPLTVTSAQKNPTAFYLCASSRGGSGAYSNQPQHFGDGTRLSIL.

The rearrangement links TRBV6-1 to TRBJ2-3, with 7 bases identical to TRBD2. V trimming: 0 bases; J trimming: 0 bases; junction bases outside the gene matches: 9. The CDR3 has 18 residues. Germline V gene sequence: CDR1 MNHNS, CDR2 SASEGT. CDR3 sequence (DNA): TGTGCCAGCAGTGAAGCGAGTAGCGGGCCTCCTAGCACAGATACGCAGTATTTT. Translating gives CASSEASSGPPSTDTQYF.

The V call is TRBV9, the J call TRBJ1-3, with a weak D call TRBD1 (6 bases). V lost 4 bases and J 10 bases, leaving 24 bases between the germline ends. CDR1 SGDLS and CDR2 YYNGEE come from the germline V gene. CDR3 size: 16 residues. The CDR3 loop is CASSLHPGEGTETIYF. DNA of the CDR3: TGTGCCAGCAGCCTTCACCCAGGGGAAGGAACGGAAACCATATATTTT.

The chain is built from TRBV6-1 and TRBJ2-7, with 7 bases lining up with TRBD1. The germline CDR1 and CDR2 sequences are MNHNS and SASEGT. The CDR3 runs to 14 residues. V trimming: 2 bases; J trimming: 6 bases; junction bases outside the gene matches: 7. CDR3 nucleotide sequence: TGTGCCAGCAGTGAAAGACAGGGAAGGCGCGAGCAGTACTTC. Amino acid sequence: CASSERQGRREQYF.

For this clone: The sample holds other DNA sequences that translate to the same CDR3. The rearrangement links TRBV28 to TRBJ1-2, with unresolved D. The V end was cut by 3 bases, the J end by 6 bases, with 8 bases between. The CDR3 runs 12 residues. In germline, CDR1 is MDHEN, CDR2 SYDVKM. CDR3 bases: TGTGCCAGCAGTTTTTTGGGAGATGGCTACACCTTC. Translation gives CASSFLGDGYTF.

This clone has just one count. The V gene is TRBV6-1, the J gene TRBJ1-1; a possible D gene is TRBD1 (5 bases). Trimming removed 2 bases from V and 2 bases from J, with 9 bases in between. The germline V gene has CDR1 MNHNS and CDR2 SASEGT. This CDR3 region has 14 residues. CDR3 coding DNA: TGTGCCAGCAGTGAACAGGGCGATAACACTGAAGCTTTCTTT. Its translation: CASSEQGDNTEAFF.

Notes on this clone: This sample includes further DNA sequences coding for the same CDR3. J is TRBJ2-2 and V is TRBV19; no firm D call. The CDR3 covers 13 residues. The germline V gene has CDR1 LNHDA and CDR2 SQIVND (reference sequence). V lost 5 bases, J lost 1 base, and 5 bases lay in between. CDR3 nucleotides: TGTGCCAGTAGTTCGGGGAACACCGGGGAGCTGTTTTTT. This gives the protein CASSSGNTGELFF. The full variable domain, rest sourced from reference TRBV19 and TRBJ2-2, is DGGITQSPKYLFRKEGQNVTLSCEQNLNHDAMYWYRQDPGQGLRLIYYSQIVNDFQKGDIAEGYSVSREKKESFPLTVTSAQKNPTAFYLCASSSGNTGELFFGEGSRLTVL.

The chain couples TRBV4-3 to TRBJ2-7, with 9 bases aligning to TRBD2. The CDR3 runs to 18 residues. Germline V gives CDR1 LGHNA, CDR2 YSLEER. V trimming: 0 bases; J trimming: 7 bases; junction bases outside the gene matches: 16. This CDR3 is CASSQDLQASGRFREQYF. The CDR3 DNA reads as TGCGCCAGCAGCCAAGATCTTCAAGCCAGCGGGAGGTTCCGTGAGCAGTACTTC.

The J gene is TRBJ2-1, the V gene TRBV28; 7 bases are a match to TRBD1. The V gene's germline CDR1 is MDHEN and CDR2 SYDVKM. With 6 bases clipped from V and 8 bases from J, the junction kept 7 bases outside the gene matches. The CDR3 covers 13 residues. DNA for the CDR3: TGTGCCAGCAGCCTCCAGGGGGTTGATGAGCAGTTCTTC. Its translation: CASSLQGVDEQFF.

V and J are TRBV13 and TRBJ2-7; D unresolved. The CDR3 length is 12 residues. Trimming stripped 2 bases from V and 2 bases from J, with 4 bases between. Per germline, CDR1 PRHDT and CDR2 FYEKMQ (reference sequence). CDR3 in amino acids: CASSLSAYEQYF. The CDR3 DNA reads as TGTGCCAGCAGCTTAAGCGCCTACGAGCAGTACTTC.

This chain links TRBV28 with TRBJ2-1; 15 nucleotides match TRBD2. V was clipped by 5 bases and J by 8 bases; unmatched bases: 7. Germline V gene sequence: CDR1 MDHEN, CDR2 SYDVKM. This CDR3 contains 16 residues. The CDR3 protein is CASSPGLAGGYDEQFF. The DNA for the CDR3 is TGTGCCAGCAGTCCTGGACTAGCGGGAGGGTACGATGAGCAGTTCTTC.

V and J are TRBV28 and TRBJ2-7, with a tentative D call TRBD1 (5 bases). The CDR3 extends over 15 amino acids. Germline values: CDR1 MDHEN, CDR2 SYDVKM. V was pared by 5 bases and J by 7 bases, with 21 bases between. The CDR3 loop is CASSQVVGAGREQYF. Here the CDR3 DNA reads TGTGCCAGCAGTCAAGTCGTTGGGGCAGGGCGAGAGCAGTACTTC.

The V call is TRBV20-1, the J call TRBJ2-1; D is ambiguous. The ends were cut back, 1 base at V and 12 bases at J, with 4 bases in the middle. This CDR3 has 9 residues. Germline V gives CDR1 DFQATT, CDR2 SNEGSKA (reference sequence). The DNA of the CDR3 is TGCAGTGCTAGAGGCCGGCAGTTCTTC. Translation: CSARGRQFF.

The chain recombines TRBV28 with TRBJ2-3; 8 bases fit TRBD1. This CDR3 has 15 amino acids. CDR1 and CDR2 (germline): MDHEN, SYDVKM. V lost 1 base and J lost 4; bases outside the gene matches: 4. The CDR3 DNA is TGTGCCAGCAGTTTATTCGGACAGGGCCCAGATACGCAGTATTTT. It encodes CASSLFGQGPDTQYF.